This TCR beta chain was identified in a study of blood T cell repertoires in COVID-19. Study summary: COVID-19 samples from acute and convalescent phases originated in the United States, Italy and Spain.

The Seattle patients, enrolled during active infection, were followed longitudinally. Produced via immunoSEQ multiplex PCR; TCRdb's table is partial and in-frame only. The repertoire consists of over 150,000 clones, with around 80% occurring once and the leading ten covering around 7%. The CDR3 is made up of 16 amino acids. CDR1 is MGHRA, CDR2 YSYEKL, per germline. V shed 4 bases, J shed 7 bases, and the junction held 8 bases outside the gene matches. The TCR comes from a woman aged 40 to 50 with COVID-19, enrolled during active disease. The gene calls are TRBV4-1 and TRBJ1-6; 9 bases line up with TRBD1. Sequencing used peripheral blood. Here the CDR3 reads CASSRTLGTGNSPLHF. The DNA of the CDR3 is TGCGCCAGCAGCCGGACGTTAGGGACAGGGAATTCACCCCTCCACTTT.